The rows below give T cell receptor beta chains drawn from one sample of a study of T cell repertoires in cytomegalovirus infection. TCRdb itself ran the reads through MiXCR, one entry per CDR3 protein. The sample has about 920,000 distinct CDR3 sequences; roughly 30% are singletons. These receptors have no known antigen. The sequencing used cultured CD8+ T cells from PBMCs, collected from culture after CMV antigen stimulation. The receptors originated from a human donor in good health (CMV status not recorded). Some clones in this sample may be carry-over from other donors' samples. The CDR3 runs from the conserved cysteine through the conserved F or W. A D gene is named only where the DNA matches it firmly. Size tells how often a clone was seen (once, few, many) or the class of an expanded clone, and some rows leave it out.

DNA,CDR3,J,size,D,V
TGTGCCAGCAGTTTAGCCCGGAGAACTGAAGCTTTCTTT,CASSLARRTEAFF,TRBJ1-1,.,.,TRBV12-3/TRBV12-4
TGTGCCAGTAGTATGACAGGGTCGAGACAGCCCCAGCATTTT,CASSMTGSRQPQHF,TRBJ1-5,.,TRBD1,TRBV19
TGTGCCAGCAGCACAAACCCGGGACCGCAAGGGTATGGCTACCCCTTC,CASSTNPGPQGYGYPF,TRBJ1-2,.,.,TRBV12-3/TRBV12-4
TGTGCCAGCAGGGGGGACCTAAGCTCTGGGGCCAACGTCCTGACTTTC,CASRGDLSSGANVLTF,TRBJ2-6,once,.,TRBV3-1
TGTGCCAGCAGCCAGTTCGAACGAGATACGCAGTATTTT,CASSQFERDTQYF,TRBJ2-3,.,.,TRBV14
TGTGCCAGCAACAAACGGGGCTCCATAACGGGGCAGTTCTTC,CASNKRGSITGQFF,TRBJ2-1,.,.,TRBV6-6
TGTGCCAGTAGTATGGAGGGGGGCTCCTACGAGCAGTACTTC,CASSMEGGSYEQYF,TRBJ2-7,.,.,TRBV19
TGTGCCAGCAGTGACCCCGGTAGCGCATCTCCGCGCGAGCAGTACTTC,CASSDPGSASPREQYF,TRBJ2-7,few,.,TRBV6-6
TGTGCCAGCAGCGACGGGGGCCGGTCGAACACTGAAGCTTTCTTT,CASSDGGRSNTEAFF,TRBJ1-1,.,.,TRBV7-9
TGTGCCACCAGCCGGGACAGGGCCAGCAATCAGCCCCAGCATTTT,CATSRDRASNQPQHF,TRBJ1-5,.,TRBD1,TRBV15
TGTGCCAGCCATGTGGGAGGGGGGGAGCTGTTTTTT,CASHVGGGELFF,TRBJ2-2,.,TRBD2,TRBV6-6
TGTGCCAGCAGCTACGATATCGGGGGCGGACAGCCCCAGCATTTT,CASSYDIGGGQPQHF,TRBJ1-5,.,.,TRBV7-6
TGTGCCAGCAGCTCAGATCAGGGGCGAGCAACTAATGAAAAACTGTTTTTT,CASSSDQGRATNEKLFF,TRBJ1-4,.,.,TRBV5-4
TGTGCCAGCAGCCGGACAGGGTGGAATGAGCAGTTCTTC,CASSRTGWNEQFF,TRBJ2-1,.,TRBD1,TRBV11-3
TGTGCCAGCAGCTCCCGGGACAGGGGTTTGTATGAGCAGTTCTTC,CASSSRDRGLYEQFF,TRBJ2-1,few,TRBD1,TRBV7-9
TGTGCCAGCAGCCCCCATCGGACGGGCCAGAGCTCCTACAATGAGCAGTTCTTC,CASSPHRTGQSSYNEQFF,TRBJ2-1,many,.,TRBV7-6
TGTGCCAGCACCCCGCCGACGGCCATAGGCTACACCTTC,CASTPPTAIGYTF,TRBJ1-2,.,.,TRBV7-6
TGTGCCAGCAGTTACAGCTCTTACTACAATGAGCAGTTCTTC,CASSYSSYYNEQFF,TRBJ2-1,few,.,TRBV6-6
TGTGCCAGCAGGGCTATAGCGGGGGGAAAAGAGACCCAGTACTTC,CASRAIAGGKETQYF,TRBJ2-5,few,TRBD2,TRBV3-1
TGTGCCAGCAGCTCCGGGACAGGATTCTACTACGAGCAGTACTTC,CASSSGTGFYYEQYF,TRBJ2-7,.,TRBD1,TRBV6-8
TGTGCCAGCAGCTTCCAAGACAGTAACACTGAAGCTTTCTTT,CASSFQDSNTEAFF,TRBJ1-1,many,.,TRBV7-2
TGTGCCAGCAGCCAACTCCGGAGCTCCTACAATGAGCAGTTCTTC,CASSQLRSSYNEQFF,TRBJ2-1,.,.,TRBV6-6
TGTGCCAGCAGCTTAGCCAGGGCACCCGGGGAGCTGTTTTTT,CASSLARAPGELFF,TRBJ2-2,few,.,TRBV7-9
TGTGCCAGCAGTTACTCGAGAGGGAGCAATGAGCAGTTCTTC,CASSYSRGSNEQFF,TRBJ2-1,.,.,TRBV6-8
TGTGCCAGCAGCGTTGGAAGACAGGCTCCCTACAATGAGCAGTTCTTC,CASSVGRQAPYNEQFF,TRBJ2-1,.,.,TRBV5-6
TGTGCCAGCAGCTTATCTCGGGACTCGACAGTCAACACCGGGGAGCTGTTTTTT,CASSLSRDSTVNTGELFF,TRBJ2-2,few,.,TRBV7-8
TGTGCCAGCACCCACTCTAGGCGGGGAGAGGACACTGAAGCTTTCTTT,CASTHSRRGEDTEAFF,TRBJ1-1,few,.,TRBV6-6
TGTGCCAGCAGCGTAGCTAGCGGGGGCCCAGATACGCAGTATTTT,CASSVASGGPDTQYF,TRBJ2-3,few,TRBD2,TRBV9
TGTGCCAGCAGCCCCGGACAGAAGACCCAAGAGACCCAGTACTTC,CASSPGQKTQETQYF,TRBJ2-5,.,.,TRBV3-1
TGTGCCAGCAGCTTAGCGCCTGTTATAAGGGGGCACCAGAACACCGGGGAGCTGTTTTTT,CASSLAPVIRGHQNTGELFF,TRBJ2-2,many,TRBD1,TRBV7-8
TGTGCCAGTAGTATGGTTTACGGGAGCCCCGGGGAGCTGTTTTTT,CASSMVYGSPGELFF,TRBJ2-2,.,.,TRBV19
TGTGCCAGTAGTATTCTGCTGGGACATCCTGAAGCTTTCTTT,CASSILLGHPEAFF,TRBJ1-1,.,.,TRBV19
TGTGCCAGCACCCCCGGGCGGATGAACACTGAAGCTTTCTTT,CASTPGRMNTEAFF,TRBJ1-1,few,.,TRBV12-3/TRBV12-4
TGCAGCGCACGGCTGGAGGACTCTGGGGCCAACGTCCCGACTTTC,CSARLEDSGANVPTF,TRBJ2-6,.,.,TRBV29-1
TGTGCCAGCAGCCCAAGATGGCAGGGCTACAGCACAGATACGCAGTATTTT,CASSPRWQGYSTDTQYF,TRBJ2-3,few,.,TRBV6-1
TGCGCCAGCAGTGTCGACAGAGACTATGGCTACACCTTC,CASSVDRDYGYTF,TRBJ1-2,.,.,TRBV10-1
TGTGCCAGCAGCCAAGATAGGCCAGGGCGGACTGAAGCTTTCTTT,CASSQDRPGRTEAFF,TRBJ1-1,.,.,TRBV4-2
TGTGCCAGCACCTCTAGTGCTCTCACCTTAGAAAACATTCAGTACTTC,CASTSSALTLENIQYF,TRBJ2-4,.,.,TRBV27
TGTGCCAGCAGCCAAGATTACAGTCAAGAGACCCAGTACTTC,CASSQDYSQETQYF,TRBJ2-5,.,.,TRBV3-1
TGTGCCAGCAGCGTAAGGACAGGGTCGTATCTAAATGAGCAGTTCTTC,CASSVRTGSYLNEQFF,TRBJ2-1,.,TRBD1,TRBV7-6
TGTGCCAGCAGCTTATGGGGACCCCGGGGTATCGCCACTGAAGCTTTCTTT,CASSLWGPRGIATEAFF,TRBJ1-1,few,.,TRBV11-2
TGTGCCAGCAGCCGATATGACAGCCTAAACTCTGGAAACACCATATATTTT,CASSRYDSLNSGNTIYF,TRBJ1-3,many,.,TRBV7-2
TGTGCCAGCAGCATTACAGGGGGCGGACAGCCCCAGCATTTT,CASSITGGGQPQHF,TRBJ1-5,.,TRBD1,TRBV7-9
TGTGCCAGCAGTTGGACAGATAACCATAAAGGCTCCTACGAGCAGTACTTC,CASSWTDNHKGSYEQYF,TRBJ2-7,many,.,TRBV12-3/TRBV12-4
TGTGCCAGCAGTTACTTCCCGGGGGTAGCCGGGGAGCTGTTTTTT,CASSYFPGVAGELFF,TRBJ2-2,.,.,TRBV6-5
TGCGCCAGCAGCCAAGACGAGGCTCAGTTTGTTTTT,CASSQDEAQFVF,TRBJ1-4,.,.,TRBV4-1
TGTGCCAGCAGTTACTCCGCCAGCGCTTTCTTT,CASSYSASAFF,TRBJ1-1,.,.,TRBV6-2/TRBV6-3
TGCAGCGTTGAAGATAGGCTAGCGGGGGGCCTCGAGGAGACCCAGTACTTC,CSVEDRLAGGLEETQYF,TRBJ2-5,.,TRBD2,TRBV29-1
TGCAGTGCTAGTCTTGGACAGGGGTCCCCCCAAGAGACCCAGTACTTC,CSASLGQGSPQETQYF,TRBJ2-5,.,TRBD1,TRBV20-1
TGTGCCAGCAGTTACCGTACCCGCCCCGGGGAGCTGTTTTTT,CASSYRTRPGELFF,TRBJ2-2,.,.,TRBV6-6
TGTGCCACCCGTAAGCGGGGCAAGGATGAAAAACTGTTTTTT,CATRKRGKDEKLFF,TRBJ1-4,.,.,TRBV6-1
TGTGCCAGTAGTATAGAGGGCGAAAACATTCAGTACTTC,CASSIEGENIQYF,TRBJ2-4,.,.,TRBV19
TGTGCCAGCAGTTTAAATACACAGGGTAGAGGGGAGCTGTTTTTT,CASSLNTQGRGELFF,TRBJ2-2,.,.,TRBV27
TGTGCCAGCAGCCAGGGACAGGGGGCAAGTTCCTACGAGCAGTACTTC,CASSQGQGASSYEQYF,TRBJ2-7,.,TRBD1,TRBV3-1
TGTGCCAGCAGCCTTGCGGGAAGAGGGGACACTGAAGCTTTCTTT,CASSLAGRGDTEAFF,TRBJ1-1,.,.,TRBV5-5